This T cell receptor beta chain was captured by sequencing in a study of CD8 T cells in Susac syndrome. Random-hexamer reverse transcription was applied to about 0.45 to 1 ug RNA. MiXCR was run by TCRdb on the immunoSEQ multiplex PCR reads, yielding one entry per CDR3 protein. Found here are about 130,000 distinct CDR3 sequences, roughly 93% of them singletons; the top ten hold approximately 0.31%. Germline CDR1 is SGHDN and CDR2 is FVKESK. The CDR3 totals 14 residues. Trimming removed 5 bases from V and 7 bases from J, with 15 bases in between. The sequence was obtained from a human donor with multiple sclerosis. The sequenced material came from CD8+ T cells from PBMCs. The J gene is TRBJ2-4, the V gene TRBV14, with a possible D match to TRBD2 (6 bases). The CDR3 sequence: CASSMEGAKNIQYF. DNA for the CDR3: TGTGCCAGCAGCATGGAGGGCGCTAAGAACATTCAGTACTTC.